Here is one T cell receptor (beta chain) with its context. This sample was taken from a study of blood T cells in healthy people across ages. Total RNA, at least 6 micrograms per sample, came from PBMCs. The use of a sample-barcoded 5' primer and a J-beta primer mix characterized a second PCR of roughly 6 to 11 cycles. TCRdb re-derived calls from the 5' RACE reads in MiXCR, one entry per CDR3 protein. This table holds 800,000 to 900,000 distinct CDR3 sequences, around 68% found once. Losses at the gene ends were 0 bases for V and 0 bases for J; bases not matched to a gene: 10. The CDR3 is 19 amino acids. Germline V gene sequence: CDR1 LGHNA, CDR2 YSLEER.

The chain is built from TRBV4-3 and TRBJ2-2; 7 bases match TRBD1. Input material: blood. This receptor was identified in a young man in good health. In DNA, the CDR3 is TGCGCCAGCAGCCAAGATGCGTACCCCGGGACAGCGAACACCGGGGAGCTGTTTTTT. Its translation: CASSQDAYPGTANTGELFF.